Below are 30 T cell receptor beta chains sequenced from a single sample in a study of blood T cell repertoires in COVID-19. The repertoire was sequenced with immunoSEQ multiplex PCR; TCRdb's copy has only in-frame clones and lacks some. The repertoire holds some 150,000 clones, with about 84% as singletons. Material: peripheral blood. These receptors all come from a woman in her forties or fifties with acute or convalescent COVID-19.

The V and J genes are TRBV18 and TRBJ1-1; 8 bases are a match to TRBD1. The CDR3 consists of 14 residues. The germline V gene has CDR1 KGHSH and CDR2 LQKENI. Trimming at V came to 2 bases and at J to 7 bases, leaving 6 bases not matched to a gene. CDR3 coding DNA: TGTGCCAGCTCACCAACCCTGGACAGGGTTGAAGCTTTCTTT. It encodes CASSPTLDRVEAFF.

This clone was detected once. The chain employs TRBV7-2 and TRBJ1-1; tentatively, D is TRBD1 (5 bases). V was trimmed by 5 bases and J by 1 base, leaving 17 bases between them. The germline CDR1 and CDR2 sequences are SGHTA and FQGNSA. There are 16 residues in the CDR3. The CDR3: CASSLKAAGTNTEAFF. The CDR3 coding sequence is TGTGCCAGCAGCCTTAAAGCAGCGGGGACGAACACTGAAGCTTTCTTT.

The rearrangement uses TRBV19 and TRBJ1-5; a weak D match, TRBD1 (5 bases). The CDR3 has 14 amino acids. CDR1 LNHDA and CDR2 SQIVND come from the germline V gene (reference sequence). V was trimmed by 6 bases and J by 6 bases, leaving 15 bases between them. CDR3 sequence: CASSKGGGIQPQHF. CDR3 in DNA: TGTGCCAGTAGCAAGGGTGGGGGGATTCAGCCCCAGCATTTT.

The chain has TRBV2 and TRBJ1-4, with 9 bases fitting TRBD1. V lost 6 bases to trimming and J lost 7 bases; unmatched junction nucleotides: 9. CDR3 length: 15 residues. Germline CDR1 reads SNHLY; CDR2 reads FYNNEI. Written as DNA, the CDR3 is TGTGCCAGCAGGGAAACAGGGGGCCTGCGTGAAAAACTGTTTTTT. Its translation: CASRETGGLREKLFF.

This clone was counted a single time. The chain employs TRBV7-7 and TRBJ1-5; TRBD1 matches 11 bases. Germline CDR1 reads SSHAT; CDR2 reads FNYEAQ (reference sequence). Losses at the gene ends were 5 bases for V and 0 bases for J; bases not matched to a gene: 12. The CDR3 has 19 amino acids. The CDR3 protein is CASSRQDRGPGNSNQPQHF. As DNA, the CDR3 is TGTGCCAGCAGCCGCCAGGACAGGGGGCCCGGGAATAGCAATCAGCCCCAGCATTTT.

This clone was recorded once. The chain has TRBV13 and TRBJ1-3, with D perhaps matching TRBD1 (5 bases). CDR3 length: 17 residues. The V gene lost 0 bases and the J gene lost 0 bases, with 12 bases spanning the gap. Germline V lookup: CDR1 PRHDT, CDR2 FYEKMQ (reference sequence). CDR3 bases: TGTGCCAGCAGCTTAGGGACAGCAGAAAGCTCTGGAAACACCATATATTTT. Its protein is CASSLGTAESSGNTIYF.

This clone occurred many times. The chain has TRBV19 and TRBJ1-4; the D gene is possibly TRBD1 (5 bases). Trimming pared 6 bases from V and 7 bases from J, leaving 6 bases between. There are 11 residues in the CDR3. Germline CDR1 and CDR2: LNHDA and SQIVND (reference sequence). The CDR3 region is CASSDSEKLFF. CDR3 bases: TGTGCCAGTAGCGACAGTGAAAAACTGTTTTTT.

V and J are TRBV4-3 and TRBJ1-3; tentatively, D is TRBD1 (5 bases). Trimming removed 4 bases from V and 1 base from J, with 11 bases in between. There are 15 residues in the CDR3. CDR1 is LGHNA, CDR2 YSLEER, per germline. CDR3 loop: CASSLAGISGNTIYF. The CDR3 region has the DNA TGCGCCAGCAGCCTTGCAGGGATTTCTGGAAACACCATATATTTT.

V gene TRBV2 combines with J gene TRBJ2-2, with D tentatively TRBD1 (6 bases). CDR3 length equals 15 residues. The germline V and J ends were trimmed by 7 bases and 0 bases, with 12 bases remaining between them. Germline V lookup: CDR1 SNHLY, CDR2 FYNNEI. CDR3 region: CASKRTEPNTGELFF. For the CDR3, the DNA is TGTGCCAGCAAGAGGACAGAACCGAACACCGGGGAGCTGTTTTTT.

The rearrangement links TRBV28 to TRBJ1-1; D unresolved. V lost 5 bases and J lost 0, with 7 bases in between. The CDR3 spans 13 residues. Germline V gene data show CDR1 as MDHEN and CDR2 as SYDVKM. CDR3 protein: CASSIPMNTEAFF. DNA for the CDR3: TGTGCCAGCAGTATCCCCATGAACACTGAAGCTTTCTTT.

The rearrangement joins TRBV29-1 to TRBJ2-7; D is ambiguous. This CDR3 is 12 amino acids long. Trimming shortened V by 4 bases and J by 2 bases, and 9 bases separated the two germline ends. Germline V lookup: CDR1 SQVTM, CDR2 ANQGSEA. CDR3 DNA sequence: TGCAGCGTTGGAGTGGGCCCCTACGAGCAGTACTTC. Translating gives CSVGVGPYEQYF.

The CDR3 bases are TGCGCCAGCAGCTCATCATTACAGGGAAGCTCCTACGAGCAGTACTTC. It codes for CASSSSLQGSSYEQYF. The chain links TRBV5-1 to TRBJ2-7; weak D call: TRBD1 (6 bases). CDR1 is SGHRS and CDR2 is YFSETQ in the germline V gene. The CDR3 is 16 residues long. V lost 3 bases and J lost 0, with 16 bases in between.

The chain uses TRBV6-5 and TRBJ2-3; 8 bases match TRBD1. V dropped 5 bases and J dropped 2; count of bases not matched to a gene: 6. The CDR3 totals 15 residues. Per germline, CDR1 MNHEY and CDR2 SVGAGI. The CDR3 is CASSTRTGNTDTQYF. In DNA form, the CDR3 reads TGTGCCAGCAGTACCCGGACAGGGAACACAGATACGCAGTATTTT.

This chain connects TRBV27 to TRBJ2-5, with TRBD1 identical over 7 bases. The germline V gene has CDR1 MNHEY and CDR2 SMNVEV (reference sequence). This CDR3 is built from 14 residues. Germline trimming cut 3 bases from V and 2 bases from J; bases unmatched to any gene: 3. The CDR3 bases are TGTGCCAGCAGTTTGGACAGGCGACAAGAGACCCAGTACTTC. This gives the protein CASSLDRRQETQYF.

This clone was seen once. The gene calls are TRBV9 and TRBJ2-7; TRBD2 might be the D (6 bases). The CDR3 runs 16 residues. Per the germline V gene, CDR1 is SGDLS and CDR2 is YYNGEE. Between the trimmed V and J ends, which lost 0 bases and 1 base, there was a span of 14 bases. Written as DNA, the CDR3 is TGTGCCAGCAGCGTAGTTGGCGGGGCTACTTCCTACGAGCAGTACTTC. This gives the protein CASSVVGGATSYEQYF.

The rearrangement links TRBV4-1 to TRBJ1-5; tentatively, D is TRBD1 (6 bases). Germline V gene data show CDR1 as MGHRA and CDR2 as YSYEKL. The CDR3 runs to 16 residues. V lost 1 base to trimming and J lost 11 bases, with 21 bases between them. DNA for the CDR3: TGCGCCAGCAGCCAAGGGGAGGGGGTTTTATCAAGTTCCCAGCATTTT. It translates to CASSQGEGVLSSSQHF.

This clone was seen a handful of times. V gene TRBV6-5 combines with J gene TRBJ1-2, with D uncertain. The CDR3 covers 13 residues. With 6 bases removed from V and 11 bases from J, the gap between germline ends came to 19 bases. Germline CDR1 MNHEY, CDR2 SVGAGI. The CDR3 DNA sequence: TGTGCCAGCAGAGAGGGAGGATCGAACCAGTACACCTTC. As protein: CASREGGSNQYTF.

J is TRBJ1-1 and V is TRBV5-1; 8 nucleotides agree with TRBD1. Looked up from germline, CDR1 is SGHRS and CDR2 is YFSETQ. The CDR3 sequence is 14 residues long. Trimming cost V 4 bases and J 3 bases; bases outside gene matches: 5. In DNA, the CDR3 is TGCGCCAGCAGCCCTGGACAGGGCGACACTGAAGCTTTCTTT. Protein product: CASSPGQGDTEAFF.

Only one count was recorded for this clone. V is TRBV3-1 (or the pseudogene TRBV3-2) and J is TRBJ2-7; 7 bases line up with TRBD1. The germline gives CDR1 LGHDT, CDR2 YNNKEL (reference sequence). The CDR3 covers 16 residues. Losses at the gene ends were 1 base for V and 1 base for J; bases not matched to a gene: 7. DNA of the CDR3: TGTGCCAGCAGCCAAGTACGACAGGGCCTGTCCTACGAGCAGTACTTC. Translating it yields CASSQVRQGLSYEQYF.

A single count supports this clone. The chain carries TRBV10-1 and TRBJ2-2; TRBD2 matches at 9 bases. The CDR3 runs to 22 residues. The germline V gene encodes CDR1 WNHNN and CDR2 SYGVQD (reference sequence). With 6 bases clipped from V and 9 bases from J, the junction kept 32 bases outside the gene matches. The CDR3 DNA sequence: TGCGCCAGCAGAGTGGGACAGAAGGAGGGACTAGCAAGCTTGTTGCTAGACAGGGAGCTGTTTTTT. Its translation is CASRVGQKEGLASLLLDRELFF.

This clone was counted only a few times. J is TRBJ1-2 and V is TRBV14; D unresolved. CDR1 is SGHDN and CDR2 is FVKESK in the germline V gene. The CDR3 covers 14 residues. With 1 base removed from V and 8 bases from J, the gap between germline ends came to 14 bases. The CDR3 sequence is CASSQVISGSGYTF. The CDR3, as DNA: TGTGCCAGCAGCCAAGTTATCTCCGGGAGCGGCTACACCTTC. Variable domain in full (rest from reference TRBV14 and TRBJ1-2): EAGVTQFPSHSVIEKGQTVTLRCDPISGHDNLYWYRRVMGKEIKFLLHFVKESKQDESGMPNNRFLAERTGGTYSTLKVQPAELEDSGVYFCASSQVISGSGYTFGSGTRLTVV.

CDR3 in DNA: TGTGCCAGCAGCTTAAGCAGGGACTACGAGCAGTACTTC. It is translated as CASSLSRDYEQYF. This sequence joins TRBV7-3 and TRBJ2-7; D is possibly TRBD1 (5 bases). Per germline, CDR1 SGHTA and CDR2 FQGTGA. CDR3 length: 13 amino acids. V lost 1 base to trimming and J lost 3 bases, with 7 bases between them.

The V call is TRBV27, the J call TRBJ2-1; perhaps TRBD1 as D (6 bases). Germline V gives CDR1 MNHEY, CDR2 SMNVEV (reference sequence). The CDR3 is 14 amino acids. The ends were cut back, 8 bases at V and 7 bases at J, with 18 bases in the middle. CDR3: CASRGQGMRNEQFF. CDR3 in DNA: TGTGCCAGCCGCGGGCAGGGGATGAGAAATGAGCAGTTCTTC.

V gene TRBV3-1 (or the pseudogene TRBV3-2) combines with J gene TRBJ1-4; 7 bases agree with TRBD1. V shed 2 bases, J shed 7 bases, and the junction held 13 bases outside the gene matches. From germline, CDR1 is LGHDT and CDR2 YNNKEL (reference sequence). The CDR3 runs to 17 residues. The CDR3 loop is CASSQRRDSLRSEKLFF. The CDR3 nucleotides read TGTGCCAGCAGCCAACGCCGGGACAGCCTTAGGAGTGAAAAACTGTTTTTT.

V gene TRBV11-2 combines with J gene TRBJ1-1; D call uncertain. V lost 5 bases to trimming and J lost 4 bases, with 14 bases between them. The CDR3 runs to 14 residues. Germline CDR1 is SGHAT and CDR2 is FQNNGV. The CDR3, as DNA: TGTGCCAGCAGCCCACATCAGGCCACCACTGAAGCTTTCTTT. Protein product: CASSPHQATTEAFF.

The rearrangement links TRBV12-3 or TRBV12-4 to TRBJ1-2; D gene uncertain. The V gene lost 7 bases and the J gene lost 7 bases, with 13 bases spanning the gap. The CDR3 runs to 12 residues. The CDR3 coding sequence is TGTGCCAGCACCTTGATCCGGGGTGGCTACACCTTC. Its protein product is CASTLIRGGYTF.

The CDR3 DNA sequence: TGTGCCAGCAGTTTAGTCCTCGGGGATGAGCAGTTCTTC. It is translated as CASSLVLGDEQFF. V usage is TRBV12-3 or TRBV12-4 and J usage is TRBJ2-1, with a tentative D call TRBD2 (5 bases). The CDR3 contains 13 residues. V lost 1 base and J 8 bases, leaving 9 bases between the germline ends.

The rearrangement uses TRBV2 and TRBJ2-3; 7 bases match TRBD2. Trimming cost V 4 bases and J 3 bases; bases outside gene matches: 7. The CDR3 has 15 residues. Germline values: CDR1 SNHLY, CDR2 FYNNEI. The CDR3 is CASSVGLGGTDTQYF. The CDR3 coding sequence is TGTGCCAGCAGTGTCGGACTAGGAGGGACAGATACGCAGTATTTT.

The rearrangement uses TRBV19 and TRBJ1-4, with 8 bases matching TRBD1. After removal of 6 bases from V and 6 bases from J, the junction contained 6 bases not matched to a gene. Germline V lookup: CDR1 LNHDA, CDR2 SQIVND (reference sequence). The CDR3 sequence is 14 residues long. For the CDR3, the DNA is TGTGCCAGTAGAAAGGACAGGGAAGATGAAAAACTGTTTTTT. Its protein product is CASRKDREDEKLFF.

There are a few counts of this clone. V usage is TRBV4-3 and J usage is TRBJ1-1, with 7 positions matching TRBD1. CDR3 size: 14 residues. Germline V gene data show CDR1 as LGHNA and CDR2 as YSLEER. The V gene end was trimmed by 7 bases and the J gene end by 0 bases; junction bases not matched to a gene: 5. In DNA, the CDR3 is TGCGCCAGCAAACCGGGACAGATGAACACTGAAGCTTTCTTT. The encoded protein is CASKPGQMNTEAFF.